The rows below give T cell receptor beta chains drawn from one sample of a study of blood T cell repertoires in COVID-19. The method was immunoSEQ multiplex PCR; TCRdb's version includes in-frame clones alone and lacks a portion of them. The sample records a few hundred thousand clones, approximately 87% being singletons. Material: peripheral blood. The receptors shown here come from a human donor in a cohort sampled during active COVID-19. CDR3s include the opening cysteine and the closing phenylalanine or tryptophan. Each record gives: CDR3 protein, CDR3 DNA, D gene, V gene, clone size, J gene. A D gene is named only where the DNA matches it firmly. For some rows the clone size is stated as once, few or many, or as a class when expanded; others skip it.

cdr3_aa: CAISPGQSSLEQYF
cdr3_nt: TGTGCCATCAGTCCGGGACAGAGTTCCCTCGAGCAGTACTTC
d_call: TRBD1
v_call: TRBV10-3
clone_size: NA
j_call: TRBJ2-7

cdr3_aa: CASLDRASDEQYF
cdr3_nt: TGTGCCAGTCTCGACAGGGCATCAGACGAGCAGTACTTC
d_call: TRBD1
v_call: TRBV19
clone_size: NA
j_call: TRBJ2-7

cdr3_aa: CASSFRRLNTGELFF
cdr3_nt: TGTGCCAGCAGCTTTCGTCGGTTGAACACCGGGGAGCTGTTTTTT
d_call: NA
v_call: TRBV7-2
clone_size: NA
j_call: TRBJ2-2

cdr3_aa: CASSPSVGSGANVLTF
cdr3_nt: TGTGCCAGCAGCCCGAGCGTGGGCTCTGGGGCCAACGTCCTGACTTTC
d_call: NA
v_call: TRBV7-2
clone_size: NA
j_call: TRBJ2-6

cdr3_aa: CASSQGQGSFSFYGYTF
cdr3_nt: TGCGCCAGCAGCCAAGGACAGGGAAGTTTCTCTTTCTATGGCTACACCTTC
d_call: TRBD1
v_call: TRBV4-3
clone_size: once
j_call: TRBJ1-2

cdr3_aa: CASSQGEETQYF
cdr3_nt: TGTGCCAGCTCACAGGGGGAAGAGACCCAGTACTTC
d_call: TRBD1
v_call: TRBV11-3
clone_size: NA
j_call: TRBJ2-5

cdr3_aa: CASSPVGGLRPDTQYF
cdr3_nt: TGCGCCAGCAGCCCGGTGGGGGGATTGAGGCCAGATACGCAGTATTTT
d_call: NA
v_call: TRBV4-3
clone_size: NA
j_call: TRBJ2-3

cdr3_aa: CASSYSTQGQPQHF
cdr3_nt: TGTGCCAGCAGTTATTCGACCCAGGGTCAGCCCCAGCATTTT
d_call: NA
v_call: TRBV6-5
clone_size: NA
j_call: TRBJ1-5

cdr3_aa: CASSPHSPGSYGYTF
cdr3_nt: TGTGCCAGCAGCCCACATTCACCCGGGTCGTATGGCTACACCTTC
d_call: NA
v_call: TRBV11-2
clone_size: once
j_call: TRBJ1-2

cdr3_aa: CASSVEGGWRDTEAFF
cdr3_nt: TGTGCCAGCAGCGTAGAGGGCGGGTGGAGGGACACTGAAGCTTTCTTT
d_call: NA
v_call: TRBV9
clone_size: few
j_call: TRBJ1-1

cdr3_aa: CASGSPQGMSYGYTF
cdr3_nt: TGTGCCAGCGGGTCGCCCCAGGGAATGAGCTATGGCTACACCTTC
d_call: NA
v_call: TRBV2
clone_size: NA
j_call: TRBJ1-2

cdr3_aa: CASSVVPGSDEQYF
cdr3_nt: TGTGCCAGCAGCGTAGTTCCAGGGTCGGACGAGCAGTACTTC
d_call: NA
v_call: TRBV9
clone_size: NA
j_call: TRBJ2-7

cdr3_aa: CASSQDRGSGANYGYTF
cdr3_nt: TGCGCCAGCAGCCAAGATCGAGGGTCAGGTGCTAACTATGGCTACACCTTC
d_call: NA
v_call: TRBV4-1
clone_size: NA
j_call: TRBJ1-2

cdr3_aa: CSASGVSRNEQFF
cdr3_nt: TGCAGTGCTAGTGGGGTGTCGCGGAATGAGCAGTTCTTC
d_call: NA
v_call: TRBV20-1
clone_size: NA
j_call: TRBJ2-1

cdr3_aa: CASSVVEAGELFF
cdr3_nt: TGTGCCAGCAGCGTAGTTGAGGCCGGGGAGCTGTTTTTT
d_call: NA
v_call: TRBV9
clone_size: NA
j_call: TRBJ2-2

cdr3_aa: CASSGAGRADYEQYF
cdr3_nt: TGTGCCAGCAGCGGAGCGGGGAGGGCTGACTACGAGCAGTACTTC
d_call: TRBD2
v_call: TRBV3-1/TRBV3-2
clone_size: once
j_call: TRBJ2-7

cdr3_aa: CASSYTGSGEQFF
cdr3_nt: TGTGCCAGCAGTTATACAGGGTCCGGGGAGCAGTTCTTC
d_call: NA
v_call: TRBV6-2/TRBV6-3
clone_size: NA
j_call: TRBJ2-1

cdr3_aa: CASSLSQASGGALRAQYF
cdr3_nt: TGTGCCAGCAGTTTATCTCAGGCTAGCGGGGGGGCATTGCGAGCCCAGTACTTC
d_call: TRBD2
v_call: TRBV28
clone_size: NA
j_call: TRBJ2-5

cdr3_aa: CASSPGTGVYGYTF
cdr3_nt: TGTGCCAGCAGTCCAGGGACAGGGGTGTATGGCTACACCTTC
d_call: TRBD1
v_call: TRBV28
clone_size: NA
j_call: TRBJ1-2

cdr3_aa: CASSPWGITGTEAFF
cdr3_nt: TGCGCCAGCAGCCCATGGGGCATAACGGGCACTGAAGCTTTCTTT
d_call: NA
v_call: TRBV5-1
clone_size: NA
j_call: TRBJ1-1

cdr3_aa: CATSDQDIPGEQFF
cdr3_nt: TGTGCCACCAGTGACCAGGACATCCCCGGTGAGCAGTTCTTC
d_call: NA
v_call: TRBV24-1
clone_size: NA
j_call: TRBJ2-1

cdr3_aa: CASRQGNQPQHF
cdr3_nt: TGTGCCAGTAGACAGGGGAATCAGCCCCAGCATTTT
d_call: TRBD1
v_call: TRBV28
clone_size: NA
j_call: TRBJ1-5

cdr3_aa: CARLTGVRYF
cdr3_nt: TGTGCTAGGCTAACCGGGGTGAGGTACTTC
d_call: NA
v_call: TRBV12-5
clone_size: few
j_call: TRBJ2-7

cdr3_aa: CASSPTGEYTQYF
cdr3_nt: TGTGCCAGCAGTCCCACAGGGGAATATACGCAGTATTTT
d_call: TRBD1
v_call: TRBV6-5
clone_size: few
j_call: TRBJ2-3

cdr3_aa: CASTQDRGGGNTIYF
cdr3_nt: TGTGCCAGCACACAGGACAGGGGAGGAGGAAACACCATATATTTT
d_call: TRBD1
v_call: TRBV6-5
clone_size: NA
j_call: TRBJ1-3

cdr3_aa: CATSPRLLLSGNTIYF
cdr3_nt: TGTGCCACCAGTCCCAGACTTCTTCTCTCTGGAAACACCATATATTTT
d_call: NA
v_call: TRBV24-1
clone_size: NA
j_call: TRBJ1-3

cdr3_aa: CATSRDRLGVNQPQHF
cdr3_nt: TGTGCCACCAGCAGAGATCGATTGGGAGTCAATCAGCCCCAGCATTTT
d_call: NA
v_call: TRBV15
clone_size: NA
j_call: TRBJ1-5

cdr3_aa: CASSSWPRDSVAPGYTF
cdr3_nt: TGTGCCAGCAGCTCCTGGCCCCGGGACTCAGTCGCACCTGGCTACACCTTC
d_call: NA
v_call: TRBV13
clone_size: NA
j_call: TRBJ1-2

cdr3_aa: CASSLAPGQGAVTQYF
cdr3_nt: TGCGCCAGCAGCTTGGCGCCGGGACAGGGGGCCGTGACCCAGTACTTC
d_call: TRBD1
v_call: TRBV5-1
clone_size: NA
j_call: TRBJ2-5

cdr3_aa: CAISAKGQFYEQYF
cdr3_nt: TGTGCCATCAGTGCAAAGGGACAGTTCTACGAGCAGTACTTC
d_call: TRBD1
v_call: TRBV10-3
clone_size: NA
j_call: TRBJ2-7

cdr3_aa: CASSTGTFSPEQYF
cdr3_nt: TGTGCCAGCAGCACCGGGACATTTTCCCCCGAGCAGTACTTC
d_call: NA
v_call: TRBV9
clone_size: NA
j_call: TRBJ2-7

cdr3_aa: CASSPLAAQDNEQFF
cdr3_nt: TGTGCCAGCAGCCCACTAGCGGCGCAGGACAATGAGCAGTTCTTC
d_call: TRBD2
v_call: TRBV6-4
clone_size: NA
j_call: TRBJ2-1

cdr3_aa: CASSFNGAYEQYF
cdr3_nt: TGTGCCAGCAGCTTTAACGGAGCCTACGAGCAGTACTTC
d_call: NA
v_call: TRBV7-2
clone_size: few
j_call: TRBJ2-7

cdr3_aa: CASSSPGGNTIYF
cdr3_nt: TGTGCCAGCAGTTCCCCGGGGGGAAACACCATATATTTT
d_call: NA
v_call: TRBV27
clone_size: NA
j_call: TRBJ1-3

cdr3_aa: CASSQEAPGGREDYGYTF
cdr3_nt: TGTGCCAGCAGCCAAGAGGCTCCGGGCGGTCGGGAAGACTATGGCTACACCTTC
d_call: NA
v_call: TRBV3-1/TRBV3-2
clone_size: NA
j_call: TRBJ1-2

cdr3_aa: CASSGDVGNSPLHF
cdr3_nt: TGTGCCAGCAGCGGAGATGTCGGGAATTCACCCCTCCACTTT
d_call: NA
v_call: TRBV9
clone_size: NA
j_call: TRBJ1-6

cdr3_aa: CASSPHRGYNEQFF
cdr3_nt: TGTGCCAGCAGCCCACACCGGGGTTACAATGAGCAGTTCTTC
d_call: NA
v_call: TRBV16
clone_size: NA
j_call: TRBJ2-1

cdr3_aa: CASSVSVSGELFF
cdr3_nt: TGTGCCAGCAGCGTGTCGGTGTCCGGGGAGCTGTTTTTT
d_call: NA
v_call: TRBV9
clone_size: NA
j_call: TRBJ2-2

cdr3_aa: CASSLSSNANEQFF
cdr3_nt: TGTGCCAGCAGCCTAAGTTCAAACGCGAATGAGCAGTTCTTC
d_call: NA
v_call: TRBV4-2
clone_size: NA
j_call: TRBJ2-1

cdr3_aa: CASSPSVSGATGDTQYF
cdr3_nt: TGTGCCAGCAGCCCAAGCGTCAGCGGGGCCACCGGGGATACGCAGTATTTT
d_call: TRBD2
v_call: TRBV5-4
clone_size: NA
j_call: TRBJ2-3

cdr3_aa: CASSLARQRDGYTF
cdr3_nt: TGTGCCAGCAGCTTGGCCCGGCAGAGGGATGGCTACACCTTC
d_call: NA
v_call: TRBV5-5
clone_size: NA
j_call: TRBJ1-2

cdr3_aa: CASSLGGGETQYF
cdr3_nt: TGCGCCAGCAGCTTGGGAGGGGGTGAGACCCAGTACTTC
d_call: NA
v_call: TRBV5-1
clone_size: NA
j_call: TRBJ2-5

cdr3_aa: CASSAGVEYEQYF
cdr3_nt: TGTGCCAGCAGCGCCGGGGTTGAATACGAGCAGTACTTC
d_call: NA
v_call: TRBV11-2
clone_size: few
j_call: TRBJ2-7